One sample yielded the 21 T cell receptor beta chains listed below, sequenced in a study of identical twins. TCRdb reprocessed the 5' RACE reads with MiXCR, giving one entry per CDR3 protein. The sample yields 1.5 million to 2 million distinct CDR3 sequences, 32% seen once. The sample comprised cord blood. The receptor source for this set is a newborn girl in good health.

This clonotype has only a few counts. The chain carries TRBV9 and TRBJ2-3; tentative D call: TRBD2 (6 bases). Trimming cost V 0 bases and J 0 bases, with 8 bases left between them. CDR1 SGDLS and CDR2 YYNGEE come from the germline V gene. CDR3 length: 15 amino acids. CDR3 nucleotides: TGTGCCAGCAGCGTAGTAGGGACTAGCACAGATACGCAGTATTTT. It codes for CASSVVGTSTDTQYF.

This clonotype was counted ten times or more. The V call is TRBV6-1, the J call TRBJ2-1, with 10 nucleotides matching TRBD1. CDR3 length equals 16 residues. The V segment lost 8 bases and the J segment 6 bases; nucleotides outside the gene matches: 13. Per germline, CDR1 MNHNS and CDR2 SASEGT. The DNA for the CDR3 is TGTGCCAGCGGGGACAGGGGAAACTTAAGAGCCAATGAGCAGTTCTTC. It codes for CASGDRGNLRANEQFF.

The gene calls are TRBV5-1 and TRBJ2-1, with 10 nucleotides matching TRBD1. The CDR3 is made up of 16 amino acids. The germline V gene encodes CDR1 SGHRS and CDR2 YFSETQ. V shed 2 bases, J shed 6 bases, and the junction held 8 bases outside the gene matches. The CDR3 nucleotides read TGCGCCAGCAGCTTCACCGGGACAGGGGTGGGCAATGAGCAGTTCTTC. This codes for CASSFTGTGVGNEQFF.

V gene TRBV5-1 combines with J gene TRBJ2-1; 14 bases are shared with TRBD2. This CDR3 region has 15 residues. The V gene's germline CDR1 is SGHRS and CDR2 YFSETQ. J was trimmed by 7 bases and V by 9 bases; bases with no gene match: 9. CDR3 DNA: TGCGCCACCGTCGCCGGGACTAGCGGGAGAAATGAGCAGTTCTTC. Encoded protein: CATVAGTSGRNEQFF.

The chain is built from TRBV20-1 and TRBJ1-4; 7 bases are shared with TRBD1. This CDR3 spans 14 amino acids. Trimming took 1 base from V and 8 from J; bases not matched to a gene: 7. Germline CDR1 and CDR2: DFQATT and SNEGSKA (reference sequence). In DNA form, the CDR3 reads TGCAGTGCTAGAGGCGGCGCAGGGGGGGAAAAACTGTTTTTT. The encoded protein is CSARGGAGGEKLFF.

This clonotype was detected ten times or more. The chain employs TRBV4-2 and TRBJ2-1; D gene uncertain. The CDR3 totals 15 residues. Germline CDR1 LGHNA, CDR2 YNFKEQ. The V and J ends lost 0 bases and 3 bases respectively, with 9 bases between them. CDR3 protein: CASSQDRSNYNEQFF. The CDR3 DNA sequence: TGTGCCAGCAGCCAAGACAGGTCTAACTACAATGAGCAGTTCTTC.

V gene TRBV9 combines with J gene TRBJ1-5; D possibly corresponds to TRBD1 (5 bases). With 4 bases removed from V and 0 bases from J, the gap between germline ends came to 11 bases. There are 15 residues in the CDR3. Looked up from germline, CDR1 is SGDLS and CDR2 is YYNGEE. CDR3 DNA sequence: TGTGCCAGCAGCTCCGGGACTATTAGCAATCAGCCCCAGCATTTT. The encoded protein is CASSSGTISNQPQHF.

Comments on this clonotype: An end of the junction differs from the germline gene, which may be a read error. The CDR3 DNA reads TGCAGTGCTAGAACTAGCGCAGAGACCCGGTACTTC. This sequence encodes CSARTSAETRYF. The V call is TRBV20-1, the J call TRBJ2-5, with TRBD2 identical over 7 bases. CDR1 DFQATT and CDR2 SNEGSKA come from the germline V gene (reference sequence). This CDR3 is 12 amino acids long.

The chain is built from TRBV25-1 and TRBJ2-1; either TRBD1 or TRBD2 may supply D (6 bases each). This CDR3 contains 15 residues. The germline V gene encodes CDR1 MGHDK and CDR2 SYGVNS. V was pared by 1 base and J by 2 bases, with 9 bases between. CDR3 bases: TGTGCCAGCAGTGAATTTGGGGGGCCCTACAATGAGCAGTTCTTC. As protein: CASSEFGGPYNEQFF.

This clonotype was picked up a small number of times. J is TRBJ2-1 and V is TRBV4-2; weak D call: TRBD1 (5 bases). Germline V gene sequence: CDR1 LGHNA, CDR2 YNFKEQ. The CDR3 is 13 residues long. V shed 0 bases and J shed 10 bases, with 10 bases lying between them. CDR3 sequence: CASSQDRGLEQFF. The CDR3 DNA is TGTGCCAGCAGCCAAGATAGGGGCCTAGAGCAGTTCTTC.

This clonotype was seen more than once but under ten times. The CDR3 loop reads CASSRGGRGFNQPQHF. As DNA, the CDR3 is TGTGCCAGCAGCCGGGGGGGCAGGGGGTTCAATCAGCCCCAGCATTTT. This chain connects TRBV5-6 to TRBJ1-5; the match to TRBD1 covers 7 bases. CDR3 size: 16 residues. V shed 4 bases, J shed 3 bases, and the junction held 10 bases outside the gene matches. Per the germline V gene, CDR1 is SGHDT and CDR2 is YYEEEE.

The chain combines TRBV3-1 with TRBJ1-2, with D tentatively TRBD1 (5 bases). Trimming took 1 base from V and 4 from J, leaving 13 bases between them. This CDR3 region has 15 residues. Per the germline V gene, CDR1 is LGHDT and CDR2 is YNNKEL (reference sequence). The CDR3 DNA sequence: TGTGCCAGCAGCCAAGGGTATCAGGGAGCCTATGGCTACACCTTC. Translating it yields CASSQGYQGAYGYTF.

This clonotype was counted only a few times. The chain couples TRBV6-1 to TRBJ2-2, with D unresolved. This CDR3 comprises 12 residues. The germline gives CDR1 MNHNS, CDR2 SASEGT. V lost 9 bases and J lost 4, with 9 bases in between. CDR3: CASLFGTGELFF. CDR3 DNA sequence: TGTGCCAGTTTATTCGGCACCGGGGAGCTGTTTTTT.

For this clonotype: This may arise from a read error, as a much more abundant clone is one base away. The rearrangement uses TRBV5-1 and TRBJ2-7, with TRBD2 matching 7 bases. The CDR3 totals 15 residues. Per germline, CDR1 SGHRS and CDR2 YFSETQ. The CDR3 here is CAGSLVSSGSYEQYF. The CDR3 region has the DNA TGCGCCGGCAGCTTGGTGTCTAGCGGCTCCTACGAGCAGTACTTC. Full variable domain (outside the CDR3, taken from reference TRBV5-1 and TRBJ2-7): KAGVTQTPRYLIKTRGQQVTLSCSPISGHRSVSWYQQTPGQGLQFLFEYFSETQRNKGNFPGRFSGRQFSNSRSEMNVSTLELGDSALYLCAGSLVSSGSYEQYFGPGTRLTVT.

The rearrangement uses TRBV13 and TRBJ1-6; no firm D call. V was pared by 0 bases and J by 6 bases, with 15 bases between. The CDR3 sequence is 17 residues long. Germline V CDR1 and CDR2: PRHDT, FYEKMQ (reference sequence). This chain's CDR3 is CASSLGRRAGFNSPLHF. The CDR3 DNA sequence: TGTGCCAGCAGCTTAGGACGGAGGGCCGGATTTAATTCACCCCTCCACTTT.

This sequence joins TRBV3-1 and TRBJ2-4; D is possibly TRBD2 (6 bases). The J call may be wrong; the DNA end is better matched by TRBJ2-7. Germline V CDR1 and CDR2: LGHDT, YNNKEL (reference sequence). The CDR3 has 16 amino acids. The CDR3 nucleotides are TGTGCCAGCAGCCAAGCTATGGGACGGGGGTTCTACGAGCAGTACTTC. Protein sequence: CASSQAMGRGFYEQYF.

This chain links TRBV20-1 with TRBJ1-1; a possible D gene is TRBD1 (6 bases). The germline V gene has CDR1 DFQATT and CDR2 SNEGSKA (reference sequence). Trimming left V 0 bases short and J 8 bases short, with 16 bases between. The CDR3 has 14 residues. This CDR3 reads CSARDGWGRGEAFF. The CDR3 region has the DNA TGCAGTGCTAGAGATGGGTGGGGTAGGGGGGAAGCTTTCTTT.

CDR3 amino acids: CAISMTDYNEQYF. In DNA form, the CDR3 reads TGTGCCATCAGTATGACGGATTACAATGAGCAGTACTTC. J is TRBJ2-4 and V is TRBV10-3; D is unclear. Germline assignment: CDR1 ENHRY and CDR2 SYGVKD. V lost 5 bases and J lost 13, with 18 bases in between. The CDR3 runs to 13 residues.

This clonotype has ten or more counts. The chain joins TRBV29-1 to TRBJ1-2, with 9 bases matching TRBD1. The V gene's germline CDR1 is SQVTM and CDR2 ANQGSEA. With 8 bases clipped from V and 7 bases from J, the junction kept 5 bases outside the gene matches. The CDR3 consists of 11 residues. The CDR3 DNA reads as TGCAGCTTTTGGACAGGGGTTGGCTACACCTTC. Translated: CSFWTGVGYTF.

This clonotype was picked up many times. An end of the junction differs from the germline gene, which may be a read error. The rearrangement joins TRBV5-1 to TRBJ2-3; 11 bases agree with TRBD2. CDR1 and CDR2 from the germline V gene are SGHRS and YFSETQ. CDR3 length: 16 amino acids. CDR3 loop: CASSLASGGRTDTQYF. The CDR3, as DNA: TGTGCCAGCAGCCTAGCTAGCGGGGGGCGCACAGATACGCAGTATTTT.

This clonotype appeared a few times. The chain recombines TRBV14 with TRBJ2-3, with a weak D call TRBD1 (6 bases). The length of the CDR3 is 13 residues. Germline V gene data show CDR1 as SGHDN and CDR2 as FVKESK. Trimming stripped 1 base from V and 9 bases from J, with 11 bases between. The CDR3 coding sequence is TGTGCCAGCAGCCAAGGCAGGGGTTTGACGCAGTATTTT. Its translation is CASSQGRGLTQYF.